These T cell receptor beta chains were read from a single sample in a study of T cell clones after liver transplantation. Libraries were prepared by immunoSEQ multiplex PCR; TCRdb keeps only in-frame clonotypes and omits some of them. The data hold some 50,000 clones, with about 70% observed a single time. This specimen was CD4+ T cells from blood, taken at the 22-month timepoint. The receptor source for this set is a human patient who received a liver transplant. These T cells may partly come from the graft donor. The CDR3 runs from the conserved cysteine through the conserved F or W. The D gene is left open where the match is weak. The listing skips clone size in some rows; elsewhere it reads once, few, many or a size class.

>TRBJ2-1|TRBV5-4|.|.
TGTGCCAGCAGCTTGGCCTCTAGCTCCAGTGAGCAGTTCTTC
CASSLASSSSEQFF
>TRBJ1-6|TRBV6-5|.|.
TGTGCCAGCAGTTACGGACGGACCTCCTATAATTCACCCCTCCACTTT
CASSYGRTSYNSPLHF
>TRBJ2-3|TRBV5-1|.|.
TGCGCCAGCAGCTTGGGGACAGATTCTACAGATACGCAGTATTTT
CASSLGTDSTDTQYF
>TRBJ2-7|TRBV4-2|.|.
TGTGCCAGCAGCCAAGAAAGGGGCCTCCCAGTTAACTTC
CASSQERGLPVNF
>TRBJ1-6|TRBV28|.|few
TGTGCCAGCAGTTTAGGAGCTAATCCATACAATTCACCCCTCCACTTT
CASSLGANPYNSPLHF
>TRBJ2-3|TRBV10-2|TRBD2|.
TGCGCCAGCAGTGAGCCGACCCCGGGACTAGCGGGGGGAAGCACAGATACGCAGTATTTT
CASSEPTPGLAGGSTDTQYF
>TRBJ2-7|TRBV7-9|TRBD1|.
TGTGCCAGCAGGCCCTCCGGGACAGACTACGAGCAGTACTTC
CASRPSGTDYEQYF
>TRBJ2-6|TRBV6-5|.|.
TGTGCCAGCAGTTGGCAGGGGGGCTCTGGGGCCAACGTCCTGACTTTC
CASSWQGGSGANVLTF
>TRBJ1-2|TRBV27|TRBD1|few
TGTGCCAGCGCCCTAAATAAGGGGACAGGGGGTATCTATGGCTACACCTTC
CASALNKGTGGIYGYTF
>TRBJ1-2|TRBV5-6|TRBD1|.
TGTGCCAGCAGCCTTGGGACAGGGGATGGCTACACCTTC
CASSLGTGDGYTF
>TRBJ2-1|TRBV9|.|.
TGTGCCAGCAGCGTAGGTAGCCCCTTATACAATGAGCAGTTCTTC
CASSVGSPLYNEQFF
>TRBJ2-5|TRBV9|TRBD2|.
TGTGCCAGCAGCCCAGGGACTAGCGGGGGCCTCGGGGAGACCCAGTACTTC
CASSPGTSGGLGETQYF
>TRBJ2-2|TRBV28|TRBD1|.
TGTGCCAGCAGTTCCGGGACAGGAATAACCGGGGAGCTGTTTTTT
CASSSGTGITGELFF
>TRBJ2-5|TRBV11-1|TRBD2|.
TGTGCCAGCAGCCCCGGACTAGCGGGGGGTCAAGAGACCCAGTACTTC
CASSPGLAGGQETQYF
>TRBJ1-6|TRBV6-1|.|few
TGTGCCACCGCAGGAGATAATTCACCCCTCCACTTT
CATAGDNSPLHF
>TRBJ1-2|TRBV5-6|TRBD1|.
TGTGCCAGCAGCCGAGGGGGCGGCTACACCTTC
CASSRGGGYTF
>TRBJ2-4|TRBV28|.|.
TGTGCCAGCAGTTTCGGGGCCGTAGGCATTCAGTACTTC
CASSFGAVGIQYF
>TRBJ2-2|TRBV6-5|TRBD1|few
TGTGCCAGCACCAAAGGGACAGTTAACACCGGGGAGCTGTTTTTT
CASTKGTVNTGELFF
>TRBJ1-5|TRBV5-1|.|.
TGCGCCAGCAGCTTGGCCGCAGGGAGGCAGCCCCAGCATTTT
CASSLAAGRQPQHF
>TRBJ1-1|TRBV10-1|.|few
TGCGCCAGCAGTGAGTCGCGAGGGGGGTACACTGAAGCTTTCTTT
CASSESRGGYTEAFF
>TRBJ1-5|TRBV5-1|.|.
TGCGCCAGCAGCTTATACGGCGATCAGCCCCAGCATTTT
CASSLYGDQPQHF
>TRBJ1-1|TRBV10-3|.|few
TGTGCCTCCCGGGACAACACTGAAGCTTTCTTT
CASRDNTEAFF
>TRBJ1-1|TRBV6-4|.|.
TGTGCCAGCAGTGACTCGTTGGGAAGGGAAGCTTTCTTT
CASSDSLGREAFF
>TRBJ2-5|TRBV5-6|.|.
TGTGCCAGCAGCTTGGACGTTCAAGAGACCCAGTACTTC
CASSLDVQETQYF
>TRBJ2-1|TRBV2|TRBD1|few
TGTGCCAGCAGTTTACTGACAGGGGGCCATGAGCAGTTCTTC
CASSLLTGGHEQFF
>TRBJ1-6|TRBV5-5|.|.
TGTGCCAGCAGCCTGGATGGGTCGCCAAATAATTCACCCCTCCACTTT
CASSLDGSPNNSPLHF
>TRBJ2-3|TRBV2|.|few
TGTGCCAGCAAGAAGGGAGCCACAGATACGCAGTATTTT
CASKKGATDTQYF
>TRBJ2-7|TRBV11-3|.|.
TGTGCCAGCAGCCCCACCGGCGGGCGTTCCTACGAGCAGTACTTC
CASSPTGGRSYEQYF
>TRBJ1-6|TRBV27|.|few
TGTGCCAGCAGTTTGTCCGCGGATGGGGCGGCGACGAGAAATTCACCCCTCCACTTT
CASSLSADGAATRNSPLHF
>TRBJ2-5|TRBV7-2|.|.
TGTGCCAGCAGCTTCCCGCCCCAAGAGACCCAGTACTTC
CASSFPPQETQYF
>TRBJ1-2|TRBV28|.|once
TGTGCCAGCAGTTCGCGCTGGGGGCAGGAATATGGCTACACCTTC
CASSSRWGQEYGYTF
>TRBJ2-2|TRBV6-5|.|few
TGTGCCAGCAGTTACTCGCGGGGGGAGCTGTTTTTT
CASSYSRGELFF
>TRBJ2-2|TRBV9|TRBD2|.
TGTGCCAGCAGCTCGAGGACTAGCGGGGGTCTGAACACCGGGGAGCTGTTTTTT
CASSSRTSGGLNTGELFF
>TRBJ1-1|TRBV2|TRBD1|few
TGTGCCAGCAACCGGGACAGGGATACTGAAGCTTTCTTT
CASNRDRDTEAFF
>TRBJ2-7|TRBV11-1|TRBD2|medium-sized
TGTGCCAGCAGCTCGTCCGGGGGGGCCCAGTACGAGCAGTACTTC
CASSSSGGAQYEQYF
>TRBJ2-2|TRBV19|TRBD1|.
TGTGCCAGTAGTAGGACAGGGGGCACCGGGGAGCTGTTTTTT
CASSRTGGTGELFF
>TRBJ2-1|TRBV11-1|TRBD2|.
TGTGCCAGCAGGCGGACTAGCGGGGGCGAGAATGAGCAGTTCTTC
CASRRTSGGENEQFF
>TRBJ2-5|TRBV11-3|TRBD2|.
TGTGCCAGCAGCTCCCGACTAGCGGGGGGGTTAGAGACCCAGTACTTC
CASSSRLAGGLETQYF
>TRBJ1-1|TRBV2|.|.
TGTGCCAGCAGTGTCATCCAGAGGAACACTGAAGCTTTCTTT
CASSVIQRNTEAFF
>TRBJ2-7|TRBV6-1|.|.
TGTGCCAGCAGGCCGGGTGGAACCTACGAGCAGTACTTC
CASRPGGTYEQYF